This TCR beta chain is from a study of T-cell memory formation after mild COVID-19. Study-wide context: The TCR clusters were mostly specific to one donor. Study findings and constraints: Those CD4+ clones that contracted were mainly in CM and EM (CD8+ ones in EMRA). Cross-reactive memory seemingly joined, as some responding clones were found in pre-infection memory. Day 15 to 85 contracting clones showed balanced CD4/CD8; later expanders leaned CD4+.

A remark on this clonotype: Its antigen is not identified.

CDR3 length: 13 residues. V lost 3 bases and J 6 bases, leaving 11 bases between the germline ends. Germline CDR1 reads SGHRS; CDR2 reads YFSETQ. TCRdb recomputed calls from the 5' RACE reads with MiXCR, one row per CDR3 protein. The sample lists approximately 500,000 distinct CDR3 sequences, around 25% occurring once. This receptor was obtained from an adult woman who had mild COVID-19 (a few samples of this study predate the infection). Cell type and time point are not known. Sequenced material: PBMCs or a T cell subset sorted from them (not recorded which). V gene TRBV5-1 combines with J gene TRBJ2-3; a possible D gene is TRBD1 (6 bases). The CDR3 bases are TGCGCCAGCAGCTCCGGACAGCCGGATACGCAGTATTTT. Its translation: CASSSGQPDTQYF.